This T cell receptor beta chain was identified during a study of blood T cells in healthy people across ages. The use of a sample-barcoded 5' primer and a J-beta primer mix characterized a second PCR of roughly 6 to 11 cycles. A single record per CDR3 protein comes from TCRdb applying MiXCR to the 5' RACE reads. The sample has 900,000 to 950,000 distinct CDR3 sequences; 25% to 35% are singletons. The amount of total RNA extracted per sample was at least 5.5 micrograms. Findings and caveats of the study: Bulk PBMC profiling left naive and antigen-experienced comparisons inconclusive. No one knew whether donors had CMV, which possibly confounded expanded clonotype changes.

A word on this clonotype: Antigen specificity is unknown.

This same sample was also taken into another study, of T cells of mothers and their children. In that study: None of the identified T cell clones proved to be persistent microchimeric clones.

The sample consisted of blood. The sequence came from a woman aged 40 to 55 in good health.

The CDR3 protein is CASSTDRSSTDTQYF. CDR3 DNA: TGTGCCAGCAGCACCGACAGATCTAGCACAGATACGCAGTATTTT. The chain carries TRBV7-2 and TRBJ2-3; D perhaps matches TRBD1 (5 bases). V was clipped by 5 bases and J by 0 bases, with 12 bases between them. The CDR3 consists of 15 residues. CDR1 SGHTA and CDR2 FQGNSA come from the germline V gene.